One and the same sample provided the 27 T cell receptor beta chains below, sequenced in a study of blood T cells in healthy people across ages (dated by TCRdb to between 2014 and 2016). Library method: 5' RACE. The listed sequencing device is Illumina HiSeq 2500. A second PCR of about 7 to 12 cycles was performed with a sample-barcoded 5' primer and a J-beta primer mix. TCRdb reprocessing: public reads trimmed at Q25 with fastp, clones called with MiXCR, in-frame beta chains kept. Entries are consolidated by CDR3 protein sequence, retaining the most common genes and DNA. For this sample there are some 320,000 distinct CDR3 sequences; around 30% appear just once. Clones ranked in the top ten supply 29% of the sample. Material: blood. The receptors stem from a woman between 65 and 79 years old in good health.

The chain employs TRBV19 and TRBJ2-7; D remains unclear. This CDR3 is 16 amino acids long. V was cut by 8 bases and J by 0 bases, with 20 bases left in between. Per the germline V gene, CDR1 is LNHDA and CDR2 is SQIVND (reference sequence). DNA for the CDR3: TGTGCCAGTCAAAAGGGCGCCACTCCAAGCTCCTACGAGCAGTACTTC. It codes for CASQKGATPSSYEQYF. The full variable domain, in which reference TRBV19 and TRBJ2-7 provide the parts outside the CDR3, is DGGITQSPKYLFRKEGQNVTLSCEQNLNHDAMYWYRQDPGQGLRLIYYSQIVNDFQKGDIAEGYSVSREKKESFPLTVTSAQKNPTAFYLCASQKGATPSSYEQYFGPGTRLTVT.

The chain links TRBV7-3 to TRBJ2-5; TRBD2 aligns across 13 bases. TRBJ2-1 matches the DNA end more closely, so the J call is doubtful. Germline assignment: CDR1 SGHTA and CDR2 FQGTGA. The CDR3 totals 15 residues. CDR3 sequence reads: CASSPGTSGANEQFF. The CDR3 DNA reads TGTGCCAGCAGCCCCGGGACTAGCGGGGCAAATGAGCAGTTCTTC.

In its sample, this clonotype was seen a few times. The CDR3 DNA reads as TGCAGTGCTAGTAAGGACAGGCCTGGCTGGGAGCTGTTTTTT. This encodes CSASKDRPGWELFF. The V and J genes are TRBV20-1 and TRBJ2-2; TRBD1 aligns across 7 bases. The V gene end was trimmed by 3 bases and the J gene end by 9 bases; junction bases not matched to a gene: 10. Germline CDR1 is DFQATT and CDR2 is SNEGSKA (reference sequence). The CDR3 covers 14 residues.

The chain employs TRBV14 and TRBJ2-1; 15 bases are shared with TRBD2. The CDR3 runs to 18 residues. The V gene end was trimmed by 5 bases and the J gene end by 1 base; junction bases not matched to a gene: 6. Germline V gene data show CDR1 as SGHDN and CDR2 as FVKESK. CDR3 sequence (DNA): TGTGCCAGCAGCAAAACCGGGACTAGCGGGAGGTCCTACAATGAGCAGTTCTTC. This sequence encodes CASSKTGTSGRSYNEQFF.

This clonotype was detected ten times or more. V gene TRBV4-3 combines with J gene TRBJ1-2, with D possibly being TRBD1 (6 bases). Germline V gene sequence: CDR1 LGHNA, CDR2 YSLEER. Trimming pared 1 base from V and 4 bases from J, leaving 13 bases between. This CDR3 has 15 amino acids. CDR3 residues: CASSQVGQGSYGYTF. DNA of the CDR3: TGCGCCAGCAGCCAAGTCGGGCAGGGGTCCTATGGCTACACCTTC.

This rearrangement joins TRBV4-2 to TRBJ2-1; D is perhaps TRBD1 (5 bases). Germline values: CDR1 LGHNA, CDR2 YNFKEQ. The CDR3 length is 15 residues. The germline V and J ends were trimmed by 4 bases and 4 bases, with 14 bases remaining between them. CDR3 sequence (DNA): TGTGCCAGCAGCCCGACTCCTAGGGGATACAATGAGCAGTTCTTC. Its protein is CASSPTPRGYNEQFF.

The chain employs TRBV29-1 and TRBJ1-5; no clear D. This CDR3 has 13 amino acids. The ends were cut back, 4 bases at V and 3 bases at J, with 10 bases in the middle. CDR1 and CDR2 from the germline V gene are SQVTM and ANQGSEA. The CDR3 sequence is CSVAAGINQPQHF. The CDR3 bases are TGCAGCGTTGCGGCGGGAATCAATCAGCCCCAGCATTTT.

This clonotype was detected a few times. The chain couples TRBV5-8 to TRBJ2-5; D gene uncertain. The J call is uncertain, as TRBJ2-1 better fits the DNA end. CDR3 length: 9 amino acids. Germline V gene lookup returns CDR1 SGHTS and CDR2 YDEGEE. The CDR3 DNA is TGTGCCAGCTGGGATGAGCAGTTCTTC. This encodes CASWDEQFF.

CDR3 sequence (DNA): TGTGCCATCACTGCCGGTGGGGCCAACGTCCTGACTTTC. Protein product: CAITAGGANVLTF. The chain recombines TRBV10-3 with TRBJ2-6; no definite D call. The CDR3 extends over 13 amino acids. Germline CDR1 reads ENHRY; CDR2 reads SYGVKD. Trimming cost V 7 bases and J 3 bases, with 7 bases left between them.

J is TRBJ2-6 and V is TRBV20-1; D is unclear. The V gene lost 8 bases and the J gene lost 1 base, with 9 bases spanning the gap. The CDR3 length is 13 residues. Germline loops: CDR1 DFQATT, CDR2 SNEGSKA (reference sequence). CDR3 DNA sequence: TGCAGTTCGATATTATCTGGGGCCAACGTCCTGACTTTC. Protein sequence: CSSILSGANVLTF.

The chain carries TRBV5-1 and TRBJ2-1, with TRBD2 matching over 8 bases. In germline, CDR1 is SGHRS, CDR2 YFSETQ. V lost 3 bases to trimming and J lost 6 bases; unmatched junction nucleotides: 11. CDR3 length equals 16 residues. CDR3 sequence: CASSYYSGMAGNEQFF. DNA of the CDR3: TGCGCCAGCAGCTATTATAGCGGGATGGCGGGCAATGAGCAGTTCTTC.

This clonotype occurred many times. The CDR3 region is CSARDRVQRGGLMAQYF. In DNA, the CDR3 is TGCAGTGCTAGAGATCGAGTCCAGCGGGGGGGCCTGATGGCGCAGTATTTT. The chain carries TRBV20-1 and TRBJ2-3; 10 nucleotides align to TRBD2. V was pared by 0 bases and J by 10 bases, with 16 bases of the junction left unmatched. Per germline, CDR1 DFQATT and CDR2 SNEGSKA (reference sequence). CDR3 length equals 17 residues.

The chain employs TRBV5-6 and TRBJ2-2; 9 bases match TRBD1. V lost 4 bases to trimming and J lost 6 bases; unmatched junction nucleotides: 4. CDR3 length: 14 amino acids. Germline V lookup: CDR1 SGHDT, CDR2 YYEEEE. The CDR3 DNA reads TGTGCCAGCAGCCACAGGGGGCGGCCCGGGGAGCTGTTTTTT. Translation gives CASSHRGRPGELFF.

This clonotype was counted at least ten times. J is TRBJ1-3 and V is TRBV2; no definite D call. Germline V CDR1 and CDR2: SNHLY, FYNNEI. There are 12 residues in the CDR3. The V gene lost 2 bases and the J gene lost 4 bases, with 3 bases spanning the gap. The CDR3 reads CASSEMGNTIYF. The DNA of the CDR3 is TGTGCCAGCAGTGAAATGGGAAACACCATATATTTT.

The V and J genes are TRBV6-6 and TRBJ2-2; tentatively, D is TRBD1 or TRBD2 (5 bases each). V was shortened by 6 bases and J by 2 bases, with 10 bases between the two germline ends. CDR1 is MNHNY, CDR2 SVGAGI, per germline (reference sequence). The CDR3 length is 14 residues. The CDR3 bases are TGTGCCAGCAGGGGGACGGGTAACACCGGGGAGCTGTTTTTT. Its translation: CASRGTGNTGELFF.

The genes are TRBV29-1 and TRBJ2-7; 8 nucleotides match TRBD2. The CDR3 runs to 13 residues. Trimming cost V 5 bases and J 0 bases; bases outside gene matches: 3. Germline V gives CDR1 SQVTM, CDR2 ANQGSEA. The CDR3 here is CSVKRESSYEQYF. The CDR3 DNA is TGCAGCGTTAAGCGGGAGAGCTCCTACGAGCAGTACTTC.

The table lists this clonotype with a few counts. This rearrangement joins TRBV4-2 to TRBJ2-6; a possible D gene is TRBD1 (6 bases). The germline V gene has CDR1 LGHNA and CDR2 YNFKEQ. This CDR3 contains 17 residues. Between the trimmed V and J ends, which lost 8 bases and 0 bases, there was a span of 17 bases. The CDR3, as DNA: TGTGCCAGCCAGGTGCAGGGGACGACCTCTGGGGCCAACGTCCTGACTTTC. Its translation is CASQVQGTTSGANVLTF.

This clonotype has just one count. J is TRBJ2-7 and V is TRBV29-1; D is uncertain. This CDR3 has 14 amino acids. Germline-derived CDR1 and CDR2 are SQVTM and ANQGSEA. With 7 bases removed from V and 5 bases from J, the gap between germline ends came to 21 bases. Here the CDR3 DNA reads TGCAGCGCCCGACTGGGCAGTTCTTCCCACGAGCAGTACTTC. This codes for CSARLGSSSHEQYF.

CDR3 in amino acids: CASANNYLYEQYF. CDR3 sequence (DNA): TGTGCCAGCGCAAATAACTACCTCTACGAGCAGTACTTC. The chain is built from TRBV5-5 and TRBJ2-7, with D unclear. The CDR3 is 13 amino acids. V lost 7 bases and J 3 bases, leaving 14 bases between the germline ends. Germline lookup yields CDR1 SGHKS and CDR2 YYEKEE (reference sequence).

This clonotype came up a few times. For the CDR3, the DNA is TGCAGTGCTCCTCCTCCGGGACAACCTAACACTGAAGCTTTCTTT. Translating it yields CSAPPPGQPNTEAFF. The gene calls are TRBV20-1 and TRBJ1-1; a possible D gene is TRBD1 (6 bases). Germline loops: CDR1 DFQATT, CDR2 SNEGSKA (reference sequence). V was clipped by 5 bases and J by 2 bases, with 18 bases between them. This CDR3 contains 15 residues.

This clonotype came up many times. CDR3 loop: CASSRSDRTYNEQFF. The DNA for the CDR3 is TGTGCCAGCAGCCGGAGCGACCGCACCTACAATGAGCAGTTCTTC. The chain combines TRBV7-9 with TRBJ2-1; the D is unclear. This CDR3 spans 15 amino acids. Per the germline V gene, CDR1 is SEHNR and CDR2 is FQNEAQ (reference sequence). Between the trimmed V and J ends, which lost 5 bases and 2 bases, there was a span of 13 bases.

This clonotype was seen more than once but under ten times. The gene calls are TRBV5-1 and TRBJ2-5; D is perhaps TRBD1 or TRBD2 (5 bases each). Germline V lookup: CDR1 SGHRS, CDR2 YFSETQ. Trimming removed 1 base at V and 7 bases at J, with 14 bases between. This CDR3 comprises 14 residues. CDR3 amino acids: CASSLPGPPTTQYF. Written as DNA, the CDR3 is TGCGCCAGCAGCTTGCCGGGGCCACCCACGACCCAGTACTTC.

Regarding this clonotype: One end of the junction fails to match germline, which may point to a read error. The CDR3 DNA sequence: TGTGCCGGCAGCTTTTCCCTAGCGTGGCGGGAGGGAGGCTACAATGAGCAGTTCTTC. Translating it yields CAGSFSLAWREGGYNEQFF. The V call is TRBV7-9, the J call TRBJ2-1; 9 bases map to TRBD2. Per germline, CDR1 SEHNR and CDR2 FQNEAQ (reference sequence). The CDR3 totals 19 residues.

This clonotype was detected ten times or more. The V gene is TRBV28, the J gene TRBJ2-5; TRBD2 agrees at 11 bases. Trimming cost V 6 bases and J 4 bases; bases outside gene matches: 4. The CDR3 covers 14 residues. Germline V gene lookup returns CDR1 MDHEN and CDR2 SYDVKM. Here the CDR3 reads CASRRSGGGETQYF. The DNA for the CDR3 is TGTGCCAGCAGACGTAGCGGGGGGGGAGAGACCCAGTACTTC.

The V and J genes are TRBV3-1 and TRBJ2-5, with D tentatively TRBD1 (5 bases). With 4 bases removed from V and 5 bases from J, the gap between germline ends came to 17 bases. The length of the CDR3 is 15 residues. CDR1 and CDR2 (germline): LGHDT, YNNKEL (reference sequence). CDR3 nucleotide sequence: TGTGCCAGCAGCCTCTTGATCAGGGCCGTGGAGACCCAGTACTTC. Its translation is CASSLLIRAVETQYF.

A few counts support this clonotype. The chain employs TRBV5-1 and TRBJ1-2; TRBD1 is a possible D gene (5 bases). The CDR3 covers 13 residues. Trimming left V 4 bases short and J 8 bases short, with 15 bases between. Germline V lookup: CDR1 SGHRS, CDR2 YFSETQ. The chain's CDR3 is CASSRDSSGGYTF. In DNA form, the CDR3 reads TGCGCCAGCAGCCGAGACAGTAGTGGCGGCTACACCTTC.

The rearrangement joins TRBV7-6 to TRBJ2-5; D possibly corresponds to TRBD1 (5 bases). With 2 bases removed from V and 11 bases from J, the gap between germline ends came to 21 bases. The CDR3 consists of 15 residues. Germline V CDR1 and CDR2: SGHVS, FNYEAQ. The CDR3 bases are TGTGCCAGCAGCTTACGAAGGCAGGGTGGTGGAGAGCAGTACTTC. The encoded protein is CASSLRRQGGGEQYF. The whole variable domain, filled in from reference TRBV7-6 and TRBJ2-5, reads GAGVSQSPRYKVTKRGQDVALRCDPISGHVSLYWYRQALGQGPEFLTYFNYEAQQDKSGLPNDRFSAERPEGSISTLTIQRTEQRDSAMYRCASSLRRQGGGEQYFGPGTRLLVL.